Here is one TCR beta chain with its context. Its antigen is not yet known. Base qualities are not recorded, but no much larger clone differs from it by a single base. This sample was taken from a study of T cell responses to AZD1222 COVID-19 vaccine (dated by TCRdb to 2020 to 2023). About the investigation overall: Because spike-specific TCR depth and breadth did not differ between the two schedules, AZD1222 recipients who got a second dose at roughly 4 weeks were pooled with those who got a second dose at roughly 12 weeks. Trial participants were enrolled into age subgroups of 18-55, 56-69 and 70-plus years, which contained 148, 28 and 57 TCR-sequenced participants, respectively. A total of 233 trial participants underwent TCR sequencing, of whom around 200 received two doses of AZD1222 and about 25 received two doses of the MenACWY control vaccine. General study outcomes and caveats: Reportedly, close to half of the unique spike-specific TCRs recognized epitopes lying outside the regions that are mutated in the B.1.351 and B.1.1.7 variants. Participants were mostly white British, with more females than males. The authors suggested clonal diversity may have been underestimated. No day 14 peak-response samples were available, so repertoires were characterized only after the peak T cell response. A significant rise in spike-specific TCR breadth and depth was observed after two AZD1222 doses relative to day 0 and relative to MenACWY recipients. The 56-69-year group was small, and its depth increase did not reach significance, likely because of low power. The whole spike protein was spanned by vaccine-associated CD4 TCRs, and dominant responses were seen in regions 160-218 and 743-854. Conclusions about previously exposed vaccinees are limited, since just six AZD1222 recipients were seropositive for SARS-CoV-2 at baseline.

The CDR3 regions of human TCRbeta chains were analyzed by immunosequencing. Concerning the study's data processing: Repertoire TCRs were checked for matches against a reference library of SARS-CoV-2-specific TCRs that had been generated using the MIRA antigen-specificity platform. Breadth was defined as the fraction of unique TCRs that were SARS-CoV-2-associated. Depth was defined as the fraction of total T cells that were SARS-CoV-2-associated. Using the MIRA data, each spike-specific TCR was assigned both to the spike region to which the TCR was reactive and to a CD4 or CD8 class. Log10-transformed breadth and depth values were compared by one-way ANOVA with Sidak's multiple comparisons tests. TCRdb carries this immuneACCESS record with in-frame sequences only. Its versions omit some clonotypes, under half of them owing to an unresolved V gene in the studies checked, with the rest unexplained. The V and J calls and the clone size are those of that table, but D and trimming were determined from the DNA. This sample holds fewer than 120,000 clones; around 81% were observed only once. The ten biggest clones cover around 4.6% of the sample.

This specimen's time point label, interpreted: baseline before first vaccination. Vaccinee samples came from UK trials COV001 and COV002, including a single-blind randomized controlled phase 2/3 trial of AZD1222 (ChAdOx1 nCoV-19) in healthy adults. For TCRbeta chain sequencing, PBMC samples were collected from trial participants at day 0 and at day 28 after the second dose. Per the germline V gene, SGHRS is the CDR1 and YFSETQ is the CDR2. Between the V and J ends, shortened by 4 bases and 4 bases respectively, the junction contains 8 bases. The CDR3, cysteine through phenylalanine, is 12 amino acids long. The CDR3 DNA has 36 bases and is translated from base 1.

In this chain, TRBV5-1 is recombined with TRBJ1-1; the D gene is possibly TRBD1, with 5 bases matching. The starting material was peripheral blood, obtained on day 0 of AZD1222 vaccination. The sequence derives from an adult in good health. DNA sequence: TGCGCCAGCAGCCCGGGACTCACTGAAGCTTTCTTT. Its product reads: CASSPGLTEAFF. With the portions outside the CDR3 filled from the reference TRBV5-1 and TRBJ1-1 genes, the complete variable region becomes KAGVTQTPRYLIKTRGQQVTLSCSPISGHRSVSWYQQTPGQGLQFLFEYFSETQRNKGNFPGRFSGRQFSNSRSEMNVSTLELGDSALYLCASSPGLTEAFFGQGTRLTVV.